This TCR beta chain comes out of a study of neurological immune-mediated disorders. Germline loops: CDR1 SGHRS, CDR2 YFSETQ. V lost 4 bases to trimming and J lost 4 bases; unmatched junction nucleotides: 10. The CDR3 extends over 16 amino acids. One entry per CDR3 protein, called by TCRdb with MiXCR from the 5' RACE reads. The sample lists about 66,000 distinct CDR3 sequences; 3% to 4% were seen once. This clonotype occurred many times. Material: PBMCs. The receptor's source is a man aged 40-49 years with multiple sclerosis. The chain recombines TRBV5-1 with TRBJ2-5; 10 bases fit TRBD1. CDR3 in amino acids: CASSMTGGSIPETQYF. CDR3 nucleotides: TGCGCCAGCAGCATGACAGGGGGCTCTATCCCAGAGACCCAGTACTTC.